This entry features one T cell receptor beta chain sequence. This clone has more than one count but fewer than ten. It has no known antigen specificity. It has no much larger one-base neighbor in the sample; base qualities were not kept. Deletion took 0 bases off V and 1 base off J, with a span of 7 bases between the germline ends. The germline V gene yields SQVTM for CDR1 and ANQGSEA for CDR2. Including the terminal cysteine and phenylalanine, the CDR3 comprises 14 residues. Kept here is only the CDR3 DNA, which spans 42 bases and is read in frame from base 1. Sample time point, as interpreted from the label and publication: baseline before first vaccination. Vaccinee samples were obtained from the UK trials COV001 and COV002, which included a single-blind randomized controlled phase 2/3 trial of AZD1222 (ChAdOx1 nCoV-19) in healthy adults. Trial participant PBMC samples were collected at day 0 and day 28 after the second dose for TCRbeta chain sequencing.

This sample is part of a study of T cell responses to AZD1222 COVID-19 vaccine (dated by TCRdb to the early 2020s). As for the study more broadly: AZD1222 recipients with second doses at about 4 weeks or about 12 weeks were pooled, because spike-specific TCR depth and breadth did not differ between schedules. TCR sequencing covered more than 230 trial participants: 200 to 210 given two doses of AZD1222 and 26 given two doses of MenACWY control vaccine. Trial participants were enrolled by age into subgroups of 18-55, 56-69 and 70-plus years, and about 150, 27 and 61 TCR-sequenced participants, respectively, were included in these subgroups. Results and caveats for the whole study, not just this receptor: Nearly half of unique spike-specific TCRs reportedly recognized epitopes outside regions mutated in the B.1.351 and B.1.1.7 variants. Vaccine-associated CD4 TCRs spanned the whole spike protein, with dominant responses in regions 160-218 and 743-854. Conclusions about previously exposed vaccinees were limited because only five to seven AZD1222 recipients were SARS-CoV-2 seropositive at baseline. The 56-69-year group was small, and its depth increase did not reach significance, likely because of low power. After two AZD1222 doses, spike-specific TCR breadth and depth were significantly higher than at day 0 and than in MenACWY recipients. Because no samples from the day 14 peak response were available, repertoires could be characterized only after the peak T cell response. Participants were mostly white British and included more females than males, and it was suggested by the authors that clonal diversity may have been underestimated.

The CDR3 regions of human TCRbeta chains were analyzed by immunosequencing. The authors' analysis ran thus. TCRs in the repertoires were matched against a reference library of SARS-CoV-2-specific TCRs that had been generated with the MIRA antigen-specificity platform. Breadth was defined as the fraction of unique TCRs that were SARS-CoV-2-associated. Depth was defined as the fraction of total T cells that were SARS-CoV-2-associated. Each spike-specific TCR was assigned to its reactive spike region and to a CD4 or CD8 class using the MIRA data. Log10-transformed breadth and depth values were compared by one-way ANOVA with Sidak's multiple comparisons tests. Drawn from immuneACCESS, this table holds only the in-frame rearrangements with V and J called that TCRdb kept. Clones are partly lost; checked studies trace under half to an unresolved V gene and leave the rest unexplained. That table is the source of V, J and clone size, and D and trimming were worked out from the DNA. The sample yields 95,000 to 120,000 clones; 85% to 90% were counted once. The top ten hold 3% to 3.5% of the sample.

The chain was built from TRBV29-1 and TRBJ2-1; the D segment could be TRBD2, given 6 matching bases. The sequenced sample was peripheral blood, obtained on day 0 of AZD1222 vaccination. The TCR originated in an adult in good health. The DNA sequence is as follows: TGCAGCGTTGAAGATAGCGGTTCCTACAATGAGCAGTTCTTC. Its protein is CSVEDSGSYNEQFF.